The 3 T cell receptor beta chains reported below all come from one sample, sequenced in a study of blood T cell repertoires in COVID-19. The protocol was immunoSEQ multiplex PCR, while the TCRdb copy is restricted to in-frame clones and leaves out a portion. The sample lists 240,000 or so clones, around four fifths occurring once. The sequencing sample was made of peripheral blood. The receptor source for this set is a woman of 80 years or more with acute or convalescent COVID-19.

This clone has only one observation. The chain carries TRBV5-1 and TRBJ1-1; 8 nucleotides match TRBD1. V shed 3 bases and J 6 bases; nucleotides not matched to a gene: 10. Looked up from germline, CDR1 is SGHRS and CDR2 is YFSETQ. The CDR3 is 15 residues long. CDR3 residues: CASSSGQAQGPEAFF. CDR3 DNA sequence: TGCGCCAGCAGCTCGGGACAGGCTCAAGGACCTGAAGCTTTCTTT.

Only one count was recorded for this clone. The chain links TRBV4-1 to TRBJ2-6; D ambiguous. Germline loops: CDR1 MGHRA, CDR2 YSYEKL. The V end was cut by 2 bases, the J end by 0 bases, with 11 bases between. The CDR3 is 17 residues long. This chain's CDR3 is CASSQPTSFSGANVLTF. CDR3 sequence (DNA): TGCGCCAGCAGCCAACCTACCTCATTCTCTGGGGCCAACGTCCTGACTTTC.

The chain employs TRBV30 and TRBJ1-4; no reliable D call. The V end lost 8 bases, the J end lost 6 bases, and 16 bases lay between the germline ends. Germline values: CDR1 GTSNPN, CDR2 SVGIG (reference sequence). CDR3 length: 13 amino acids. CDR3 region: CAGGLTPDEKLFF. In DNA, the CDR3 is TGTGCCGGAGGGTTGACACCGGATGAAAAACTGTTTTTT.